The clone carrying this T cell receptor (beta chain) has just a few counts. Primers used in a second PCR of about 6 to 11 cycles were a sample-barcoded 5' primer and a J-beta primer mix. Carrying 12 random nucleotides, a template-switch adaptor labeled each individual cDNA molecule. MiXCR was run by TCRdb on the 5' RACE reads, yielding one entry per CDR3 protein. The table shows 550,000 to 700,000 distinct CDR3 sequences, with 25% to 30% occurring only once. The sample originates from a study of blood T cells in healthy people across ages. CDR1 is LGHNA, CDR2 YSLEER, per germline. CDR3 length equals 16 residues. Trimming left V 4 bases short and J 4 bases short, with 18 bases between.

V is TRBV4-3 and J is TRBJ2-3; D not certain. The TCR sequence derives from a woman in her 70s in good health. Sequencing used blood. The CDR3 region is CASSLRTSRGADTQYF. As DNA, the CDR3 is TGCGCCAGCAGCCTCCGAACGTCCCGTGGAGCAGATACGCAGTATTTT.